This record concerns one T cell receptor beta chain sequence. Its matching antigen is unknown. This sample was included in a study of T cell responses to AZD1222 COVID-19 vaccine. Overall study results and limits: Every sample of the repertoires postdated the peak T cell response. Spike-specific TCR breadth rose after two AZD1222 doses, and depth rose as well. Spike-wide vaccine-associated CD4 TCRs dominated at 160-218 and 743-854.

The assay was immunoSEQ multiplex PCR, and TCRdb's table has in-frame clones only and misses some. The table records about 140,000 clones, about nine tenths of them present only once. This CDR3 region has 13 residues. V was clipped by 7 bases and J by 0 bases, with 9 bases between them. Germline V gene lookup returns CDR1 LNHDA and CDR2 SQIVND (reference sequence). This receptor was identified in an adult in good health. Sequencing used peripheral blood, obtained on day 0 of AZD1222 vaccination. The chain combines TRBV19 with TRBJ1-2; D is unresolved. The CDR3 sequence is CASTDSPNYGYTF. The CDR3 DNA is TGTGCCAGTACAGATTCACCTAACTATGGCTACACCTTC.